This T cell receptor beta chain was found in a study of tumor and adjacent non-tumor tissue in lung cancer. Points from the study as a whole: Tumor TCR diversity, when higher, was linked to shorter survival.

This CDR3 region has 16 residues. CDR1 is SGHAT and CDR2 is FQNNGV in the germline V gene. A remark on this clonotype: Its antigen is not identified. The junction does not match germline at one end; this may be a read error.

Three rounds of nested PCR, following a modified ARM-PCR protocol, produced the TCRbeta library. TCRdb itself ran the multiplex PCR reads through MiXCR, one entry per CDR3 protein. The sample has just over 200,000 distinct CDR3 sequences, 71% seen once. RNA was extracted from bulk tissue without any cell sorting. This TCR derives from a man between 60 and 70 years old with non-small cell lung cancer. The sequencing sample was made of lung tumor tissue. The gene calls are TRBV11-2 and TRBJ1-1, with TRBD1 identical over 7 bases. For the CDR3, the DNA is TGTGCCAACAGCCTAGATCAAGGGGGCCTGAACACTGAAGCTTTCTTT. It yields the protein CANSLDQGGLNTEAFF.